This TCR beta chain was identified during a study of T-cell reconstitution after alpha-beta-depleted transplantation in children. Remarks on this clonotype: Its antigen is still unknown.

This sample's TCRbeta library carried unique molecular identifier barcodes. From the PCR reads, TCRdb called clonotypes with MiXCR, one entry per CDR3 protein. In the table there are about 1,000,000 distinct CDR3 sequences, roughly 29% of which are singletons. Study-level findings and limits: T-cell counts and diversity were attributed mostly to newly produced T cells one year after transplant. Reportedly, only several hundred clones from non-depleted graft cells drove alpha-beta T-cell counts at about two months.

Germline CDR1 is SGHRS and CDR2 is YFSETQ. V was clipped by 2 bases and J by 3 bases, with 13 bases between them. The CDR3 extends over 15 amino acids. V and J are TRBV5-1 and TRBJ2-3; D may be TRBD1 or TRBD2 (5 bases each). The sequence was obtained from a boy in the first two years of life who had a stem cell transplant for SCID, so the T cells may come from the graft donor. Sequencing was performed on PBMCs, mostly from graft donor cells, taken 360 days after TCRalphabeta/CD19-depleted stem cell transplant. The CDR3 nucleotides are TGCGCCAGCAGCTTTAAAGTGGGGGAGACAGATACGCAGTATTTT. The encoded protein is CASSFKVGETDTQYF.